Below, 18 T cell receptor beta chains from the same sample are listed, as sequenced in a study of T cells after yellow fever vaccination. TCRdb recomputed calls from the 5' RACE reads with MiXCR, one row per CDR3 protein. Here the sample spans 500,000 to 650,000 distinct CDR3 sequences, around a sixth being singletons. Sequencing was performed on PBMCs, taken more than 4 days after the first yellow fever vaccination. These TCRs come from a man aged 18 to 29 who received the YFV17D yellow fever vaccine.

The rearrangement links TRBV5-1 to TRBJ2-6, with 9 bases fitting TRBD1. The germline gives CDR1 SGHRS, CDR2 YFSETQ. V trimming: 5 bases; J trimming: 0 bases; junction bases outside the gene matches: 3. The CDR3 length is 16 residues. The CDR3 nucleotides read TGCGCCAGCAGACAGGGGGCAATCTCTGGGGCCAACGTCCTGACTTTC. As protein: CASRQGAISGANVLTF.

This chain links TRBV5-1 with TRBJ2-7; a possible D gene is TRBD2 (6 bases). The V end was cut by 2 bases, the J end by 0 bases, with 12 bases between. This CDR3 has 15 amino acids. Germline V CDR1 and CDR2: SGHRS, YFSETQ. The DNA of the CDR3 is TGCGCCAGCAGCTTCGATTGGGGAGGCTCCTACGAGCAGTACTTC. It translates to CASSFDWGGSYEQYF.

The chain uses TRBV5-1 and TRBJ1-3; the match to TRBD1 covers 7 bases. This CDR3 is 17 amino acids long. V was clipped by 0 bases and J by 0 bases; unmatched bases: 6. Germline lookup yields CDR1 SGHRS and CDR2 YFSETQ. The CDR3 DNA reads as TGCGCCAGCAGCTTGGCTTGGGACAGAAGCTCTGGAAACACCATATATTTT. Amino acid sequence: CASSLAWDRSSGNTIYF.

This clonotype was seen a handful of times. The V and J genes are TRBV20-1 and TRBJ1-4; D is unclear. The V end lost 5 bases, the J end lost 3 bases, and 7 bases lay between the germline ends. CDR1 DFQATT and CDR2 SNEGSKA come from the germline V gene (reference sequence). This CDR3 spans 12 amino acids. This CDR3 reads CSARRANEKLFF. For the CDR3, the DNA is TGCAGTGCTCGGAGGGCTAATGAAAAACTGTTTTTT.

The CDR3 DNA is TGTGCCAGCAGCTTTCAACTCGACAGCGGGGGAGAATTGGAGACCCAGTACTTC. As protein: CASSFQLDSGGELETQYF. J is TRBJ2-5 and V is TRBV5-6, with TRBD2 matching over 8 bases. In germline, CDR1 is SGHDT, CDR2 YYEEEE. Trimming at V came to 2 bases and at J to 5 bases, leaving 17 bases not matched to a gene. The CDR3 spans 18 residues.

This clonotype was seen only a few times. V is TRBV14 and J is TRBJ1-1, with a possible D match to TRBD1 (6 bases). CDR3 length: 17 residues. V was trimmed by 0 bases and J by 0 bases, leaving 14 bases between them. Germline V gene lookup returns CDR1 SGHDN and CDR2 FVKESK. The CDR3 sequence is CASSQDMGRGMNTEAFF. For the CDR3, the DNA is TGTGCCAGCAGCCAAGATATGGGCAGGGGAATGAACACTGAAGCTTTCTTT.

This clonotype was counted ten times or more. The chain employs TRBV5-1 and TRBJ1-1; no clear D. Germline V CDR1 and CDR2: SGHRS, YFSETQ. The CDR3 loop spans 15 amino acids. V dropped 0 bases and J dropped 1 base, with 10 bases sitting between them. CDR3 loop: CASSLVPQPNTEAFF. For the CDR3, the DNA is TGCGCCAGCAGCTTGGTTCCACAGCCGAACACTGAAGCTTTCTTT.

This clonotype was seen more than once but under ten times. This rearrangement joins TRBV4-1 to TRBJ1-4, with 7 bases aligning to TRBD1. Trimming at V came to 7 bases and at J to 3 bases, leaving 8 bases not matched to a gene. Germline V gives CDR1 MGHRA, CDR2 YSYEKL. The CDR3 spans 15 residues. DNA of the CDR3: TGCGCCAGCAACGATATGCAGGGGGCTAATGAAAAACTGTTTTTT. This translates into CASNDMQGANEKLFF.

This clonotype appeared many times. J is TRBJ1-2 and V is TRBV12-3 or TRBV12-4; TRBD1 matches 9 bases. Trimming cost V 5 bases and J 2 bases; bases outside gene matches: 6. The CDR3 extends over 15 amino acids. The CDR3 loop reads CASSPTGGQNYGYTF. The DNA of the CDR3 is TGTGCCAGCAGTCCCACAGGGGGCCAGAACTATGGCTACACCTTC.

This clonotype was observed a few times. CDR3 sequence reads: CASSQDLGQNYEQYF. The CDR3, as DNA: TGCGCCAGCAGCCAAGATCTGGGACAGAACTACGAGCAGTACTTC. V is TRBV4-1 and J is TRBJ2-7; 7 bases fit TRBD1. The CDR3 runs 15 residues. J gave up 3 bases and V 0 bases, and 5 bases lay outside the gene matches. CDR1 is MGHRA, CDR2 YSYEKL, per germline.

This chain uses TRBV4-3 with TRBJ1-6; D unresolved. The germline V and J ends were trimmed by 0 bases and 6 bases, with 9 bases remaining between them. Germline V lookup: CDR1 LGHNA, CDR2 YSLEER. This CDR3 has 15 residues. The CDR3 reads CASSQDGGRNSPLHF. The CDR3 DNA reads TGCGCCAGCAGCCAAGACGGAGGACGTAATTCACCCCTCCACTTT.

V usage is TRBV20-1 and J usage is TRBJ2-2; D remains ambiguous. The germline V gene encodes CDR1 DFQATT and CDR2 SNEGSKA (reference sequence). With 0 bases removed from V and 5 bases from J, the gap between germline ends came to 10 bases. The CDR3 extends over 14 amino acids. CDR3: CSARDRPGTGELFF. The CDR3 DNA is TGCAGTGCTAGAGATCGCCCCGGGACCGGGGAGCTGTTTTTT.

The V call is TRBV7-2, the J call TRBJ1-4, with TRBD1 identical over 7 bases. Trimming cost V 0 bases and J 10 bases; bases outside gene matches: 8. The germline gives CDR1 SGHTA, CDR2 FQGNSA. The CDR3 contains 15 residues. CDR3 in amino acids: CASSLAGQLGGKLFF. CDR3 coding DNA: TGTGCCAGCAGCTTAGCGGGACAGCTGGGGGGAAAACTGTTTTTT.

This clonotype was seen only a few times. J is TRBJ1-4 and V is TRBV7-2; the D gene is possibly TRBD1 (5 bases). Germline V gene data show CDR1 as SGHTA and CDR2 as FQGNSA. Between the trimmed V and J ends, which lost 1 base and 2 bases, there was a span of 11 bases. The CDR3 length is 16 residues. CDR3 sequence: CASSLGRAGTNEKLFF. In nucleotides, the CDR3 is TGTGCCAGCAGCTTAGGGAGGGCAGGGACTAATGAAAAACTGTTTTTT.

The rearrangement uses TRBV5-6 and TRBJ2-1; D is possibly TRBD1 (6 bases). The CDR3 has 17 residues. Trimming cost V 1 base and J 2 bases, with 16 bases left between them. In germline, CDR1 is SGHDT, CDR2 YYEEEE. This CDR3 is CASSLTPTGYAYNEQFF. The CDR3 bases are TGTGCCAGCAGCTTGACCCCCACAGGGTACGCCTACAATGAGCAGTTCTTC.

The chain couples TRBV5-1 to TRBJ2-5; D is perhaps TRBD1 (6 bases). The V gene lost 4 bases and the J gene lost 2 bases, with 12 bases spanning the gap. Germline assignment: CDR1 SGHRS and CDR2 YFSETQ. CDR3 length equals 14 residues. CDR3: CASSTGQRQETQYF. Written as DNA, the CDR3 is TGCGCCAGCAGCACGGGACAAAGACAAGAGACCCAGTACTTC. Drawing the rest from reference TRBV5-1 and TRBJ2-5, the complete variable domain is KAGVTQTPRYLIKTRGQQVTLSCSPISGHRSVSWYQQTPGQGLQFLFEYFSETQRNKGNFPGRFSGRQFSNSRSEMNVSTLELGDSALYLCASSTGQRQETQYFGPGTRLLVL.

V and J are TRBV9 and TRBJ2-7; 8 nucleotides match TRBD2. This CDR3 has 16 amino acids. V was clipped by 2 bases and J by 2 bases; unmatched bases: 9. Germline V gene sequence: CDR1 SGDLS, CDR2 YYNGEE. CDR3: CASSVGLFGRAYEQYF. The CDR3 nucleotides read TGTGCCAGCAGCGTTGGTCTATTCGGGAGGGCCTACGAGCAGTACTTC.

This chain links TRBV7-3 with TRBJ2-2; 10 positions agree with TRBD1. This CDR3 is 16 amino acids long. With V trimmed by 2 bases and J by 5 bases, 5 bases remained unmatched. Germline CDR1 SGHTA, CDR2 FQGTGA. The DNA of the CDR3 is TGTGCCAGCAGCTTATTGGGGGACAGGGGAACCGGGGAGCTGTTTTTT. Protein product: CASSLLGDRGTGELFF.